This TCR beta chain emerged from a study of cytomegalovirus exposure and HLA in healthy donors. At the level of the study: An earlier analysis identified approximately 110 million unique TCR beta sequences in some 180 million T cells. Study-level results: A later analysis found that most CMV-associated TCR beta chains appeared HLA-restricted. Only CMV serostatus was available as immune exposure information. According to the study, 150 to 200 TCR beta chains were cytomegalovirus-associated.

Note on this clone: Its antigen is currently unknown.

Trimming cost V 9 bases and J 4 bases, with 21 bases left between them. The CDR3 runs 15 residues. CDR1 is MNHEY and CDR2 is SVGAGI in the germline V gene. In the PCR, 60 Vbeta and 13 Jbeta primers were used. Here immunoSEQ multiplex PCR was the method, and the copy in TCRdb shows in-frame clones only, minus some. The table includes a few hundred thousand clones, roughly 80% detected once. The chain recombines TRBV6-5 with TRBJ1-1; no clear D. The source material was PBMCs. The TCR was taken from a man aged 25 to 45 in good health and CMV-seronegative. The CDR3 DNA reads TGTGCCAGTAGCCCGGTGGCGGGTGGCGGCACTGAAGCTTTCTTT. Protein: CASSPVAGGGTEAFF.